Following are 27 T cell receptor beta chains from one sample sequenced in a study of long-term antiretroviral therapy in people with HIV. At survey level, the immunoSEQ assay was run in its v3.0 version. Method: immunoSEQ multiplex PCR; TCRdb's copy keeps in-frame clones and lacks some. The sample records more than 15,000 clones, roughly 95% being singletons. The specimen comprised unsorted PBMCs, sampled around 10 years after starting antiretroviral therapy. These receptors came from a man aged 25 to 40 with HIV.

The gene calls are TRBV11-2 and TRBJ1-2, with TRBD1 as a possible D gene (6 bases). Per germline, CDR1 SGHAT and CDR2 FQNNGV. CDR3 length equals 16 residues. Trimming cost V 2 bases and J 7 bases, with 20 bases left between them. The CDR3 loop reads CASSLTGTSPGSGYTF. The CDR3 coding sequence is TGTGCCAGCAGCTTAACCGGGACATCCCCGGGTAGTGGCTACACCTTC.

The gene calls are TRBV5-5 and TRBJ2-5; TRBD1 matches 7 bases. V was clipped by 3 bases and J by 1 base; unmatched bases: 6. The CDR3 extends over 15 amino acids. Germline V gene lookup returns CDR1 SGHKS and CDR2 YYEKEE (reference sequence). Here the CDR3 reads CASSSPPGGQETQYF. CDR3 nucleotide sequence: TGTGCCAGCAGCTCCCCCCCAGGGGGCCAAGAGACCCAGTACTTC. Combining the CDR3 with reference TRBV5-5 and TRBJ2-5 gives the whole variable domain DAGVTQSPTHLIKTRGQQVTLRCSPISGHKSVSWYQQVLGQGPQFIFQYYEKEERGRGNFPDRFSARQFPNYSSELNVNALLLGDSALYLCASSSPPGGQETQYFGPGTRLLVL.

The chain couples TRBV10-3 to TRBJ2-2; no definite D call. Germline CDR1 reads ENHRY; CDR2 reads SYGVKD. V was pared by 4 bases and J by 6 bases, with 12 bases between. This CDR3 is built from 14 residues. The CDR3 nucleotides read TGTGCCATCAGTGGCAACCGCGAGGCCGGGGAGCTGTTTTTT. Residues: CAISGNREAGELFF.

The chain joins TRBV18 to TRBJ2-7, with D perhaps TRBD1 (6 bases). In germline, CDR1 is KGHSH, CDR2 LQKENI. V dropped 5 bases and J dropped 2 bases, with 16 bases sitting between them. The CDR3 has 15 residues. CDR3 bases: TGTGCCAGCTCAGCATACCGGGACACTACCTACGAGCAGTACTTC. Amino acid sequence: CASSAYRDTTYEQYF.

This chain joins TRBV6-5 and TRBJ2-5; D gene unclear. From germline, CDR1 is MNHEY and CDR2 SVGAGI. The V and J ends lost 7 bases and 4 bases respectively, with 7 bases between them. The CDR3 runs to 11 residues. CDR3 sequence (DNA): TGTGCCAGCAAGTTCGGAGAGACCCAGTACTTC. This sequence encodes CASKFGETQYF.

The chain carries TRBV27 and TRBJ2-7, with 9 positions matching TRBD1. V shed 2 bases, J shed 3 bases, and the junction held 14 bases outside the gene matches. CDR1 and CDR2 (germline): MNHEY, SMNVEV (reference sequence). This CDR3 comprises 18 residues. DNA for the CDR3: TGTGCCAGCAGTTTAAGGCCCCACACCGGGACAGGGAGCTACGAGCAGTACTTC. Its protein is CASSLRPHTGTGSYEQYF.

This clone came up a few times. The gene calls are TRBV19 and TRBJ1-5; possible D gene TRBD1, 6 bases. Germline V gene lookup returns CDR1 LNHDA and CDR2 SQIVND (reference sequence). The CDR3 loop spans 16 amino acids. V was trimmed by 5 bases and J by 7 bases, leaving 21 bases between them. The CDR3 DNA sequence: TGTGCCAGTAGTTTTGCCGGGGGGCGAGAAAGGCAGCCCCAGCATTTT. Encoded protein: CASSFAGGRERQPQHF.

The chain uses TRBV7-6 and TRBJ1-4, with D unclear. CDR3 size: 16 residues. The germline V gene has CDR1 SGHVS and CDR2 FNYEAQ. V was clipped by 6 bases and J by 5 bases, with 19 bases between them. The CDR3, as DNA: TGTGCCAGCAGGGCGACCAGTGGGAACTCAAATGAAAAACTGTTTTTT. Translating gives CASRATSGNSNEKLFF. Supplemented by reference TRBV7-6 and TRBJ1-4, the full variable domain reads GAGVSQSPRYKVTKRGQDVALRCDPISGHVSLYWYRQALGQGPEFLTYFNYEAQQDKSGLPNDRFSAERPEGSISTLTIQRTEQRDSAMYRCASRATSGNSNEKLFFGSGTQLSVL.

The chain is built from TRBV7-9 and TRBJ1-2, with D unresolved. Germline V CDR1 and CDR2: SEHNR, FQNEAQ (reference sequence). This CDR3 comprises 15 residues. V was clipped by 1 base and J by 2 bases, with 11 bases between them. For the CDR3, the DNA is TGTGCCAGCAGCTTAGTACTGGCGGAGAACTATGGCTACACCTTC. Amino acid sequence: CASSLVLAENYGYTF.

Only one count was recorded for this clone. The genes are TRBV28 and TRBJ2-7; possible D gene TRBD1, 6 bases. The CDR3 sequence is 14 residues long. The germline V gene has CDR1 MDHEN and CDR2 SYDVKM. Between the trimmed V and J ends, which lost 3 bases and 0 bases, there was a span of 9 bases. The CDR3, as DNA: TGTGCCAGCAGTTTGGTACAGGGCTCCTACGAGCAGTACTTC. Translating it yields CASSLVQGSYEQYF.

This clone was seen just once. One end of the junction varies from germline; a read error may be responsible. The CDR3 loop reads CASSLDGEVGETQYF. Written as DNA, the CDR3 is TGTGCTAGCAGCTTGGACGGGGAAGTCGGGGAGACCCAGTACTTC. The rearrangement links TRBV7-7 to TRBJ2-5; D possibly corresponds to TRBD2 (5 bases). CDR1 and CDR2 (germline): SSHAT, FNYEAQ (reference sequence). CDR3 length equals 15 residues.

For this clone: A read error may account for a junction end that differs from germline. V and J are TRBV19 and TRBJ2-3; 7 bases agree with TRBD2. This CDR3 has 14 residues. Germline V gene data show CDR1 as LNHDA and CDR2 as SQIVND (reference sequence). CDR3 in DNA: TGTGCCAGTAGTCCCCTGATGGAGGCGGGGGATCGGTTTTTC. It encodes CASSPLMEAGDRFF.

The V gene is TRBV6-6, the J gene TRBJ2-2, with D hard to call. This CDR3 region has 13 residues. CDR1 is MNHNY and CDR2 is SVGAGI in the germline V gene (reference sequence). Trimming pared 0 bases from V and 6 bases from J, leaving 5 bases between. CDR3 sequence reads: CASSYSAAGELFF. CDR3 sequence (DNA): TGTGCCAGCAGTTACTCCGCAGCCGGGGAGCTGTTTTTT.

The CDR3 reads CASSPRQLDYGYTF. In nucleotides, the CDR3 is TGTGCCAGCAGCCCCCGACAGTTGGACTATGGCTACACCTTC. The rearrangement uses TRBV9 and TRBJ1-2, with D possibly TRBD1 on 5 matching bases. The CDR3 consists of 14 residues. Germline V lookup: CDR1 SGDLS, CDR2 YYNGEE. V lost 4 bases and J 3 bases, leaving 13 bases between the germline ends. The full variable domain, rest sourced from reference TRBV9 and TRBJ1-2, is DSGVTQTPKHLITATGQRVTLRCSPRSGDLSVYWYQQSLDQGLQFLIQYYNGEERAKGNILERFSAQQFPDLHSELNLSSLELGDSALYFCASSPRQLDYGYTFGSGTRLTVV.

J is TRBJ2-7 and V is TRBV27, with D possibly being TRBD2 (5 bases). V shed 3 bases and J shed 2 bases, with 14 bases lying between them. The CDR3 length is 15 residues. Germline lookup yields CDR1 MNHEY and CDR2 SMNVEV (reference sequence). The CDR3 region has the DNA TGTGCCAGCAGTTTCACCAGCGGTAGGACCTACGAGCAGTACTTC. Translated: CASSFTSGRTYEQYF.

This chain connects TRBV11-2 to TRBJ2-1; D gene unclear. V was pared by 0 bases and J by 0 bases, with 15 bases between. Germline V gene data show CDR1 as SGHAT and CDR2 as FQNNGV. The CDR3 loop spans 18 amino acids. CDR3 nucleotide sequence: TGTGCCAGCAGCTTAGAGGTGACCCTGGCAGTCTCCTACAATGAGCAGTTCTTC. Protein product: CASSLEVTLAVSYNEQFF.

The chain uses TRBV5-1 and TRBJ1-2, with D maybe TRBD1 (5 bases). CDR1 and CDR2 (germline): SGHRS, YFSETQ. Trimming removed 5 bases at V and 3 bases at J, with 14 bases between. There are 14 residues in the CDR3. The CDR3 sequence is CASRFEGSYYGYTF. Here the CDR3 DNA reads TGCGCCAGCAGGTTCGAGGGGTCTTACTATGGCTACACCTTC.

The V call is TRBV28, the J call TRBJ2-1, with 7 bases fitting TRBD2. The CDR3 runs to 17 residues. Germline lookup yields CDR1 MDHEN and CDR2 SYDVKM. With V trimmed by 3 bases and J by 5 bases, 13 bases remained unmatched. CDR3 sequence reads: CASSLRGGGVVNNEQFF. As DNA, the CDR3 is TGTGCCAGCAGTTTGCGGGGCGGGGGTGTAGTCAACAATGAGCAGTTCTTC.

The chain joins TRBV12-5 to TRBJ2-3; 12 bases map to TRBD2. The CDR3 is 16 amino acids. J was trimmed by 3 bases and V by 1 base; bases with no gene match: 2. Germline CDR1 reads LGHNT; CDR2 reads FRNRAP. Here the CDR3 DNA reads TGTGCTAGTGGTTTGGGCGGACTAGCGGGGACAGATACGCAGTATTTT. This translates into CASGLGGLAGTDTQYF.

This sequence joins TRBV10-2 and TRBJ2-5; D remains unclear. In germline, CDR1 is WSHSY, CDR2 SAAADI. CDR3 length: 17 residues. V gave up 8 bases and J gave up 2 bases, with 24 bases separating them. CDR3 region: CASSVGPRVGPQETQYF. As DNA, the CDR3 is TGCGCCAGCTCGGTTGGTCCGAGAGTCGGTCCGCAAGAGACCCAGTACTTC.

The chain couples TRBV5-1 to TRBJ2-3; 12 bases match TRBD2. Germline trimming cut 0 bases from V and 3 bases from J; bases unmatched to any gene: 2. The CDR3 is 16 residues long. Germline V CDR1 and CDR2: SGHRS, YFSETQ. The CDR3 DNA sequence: TGCGCCAGCAGCTTGGTCCTAGCGGGGGGGACAGATACGCAGTATTTT. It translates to CASSLVLAGGTDTQYF.

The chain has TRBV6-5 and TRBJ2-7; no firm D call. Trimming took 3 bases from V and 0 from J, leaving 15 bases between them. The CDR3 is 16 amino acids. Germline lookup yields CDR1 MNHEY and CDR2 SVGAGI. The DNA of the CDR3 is TGTGCCAGCAGTTATGCCCACGACGCCGTCTCCTACGAGCAGTACTTC. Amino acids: CASSYAHDAVSYEQYF.

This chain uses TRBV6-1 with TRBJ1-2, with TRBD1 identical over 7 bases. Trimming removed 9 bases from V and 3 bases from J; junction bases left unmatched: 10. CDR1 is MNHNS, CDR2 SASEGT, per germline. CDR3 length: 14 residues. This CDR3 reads CASSPGDRDYGYTF. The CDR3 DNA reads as TGTGCCAGTTCCCCAGGGGACAGAGACTATGGCTACACCTTC.

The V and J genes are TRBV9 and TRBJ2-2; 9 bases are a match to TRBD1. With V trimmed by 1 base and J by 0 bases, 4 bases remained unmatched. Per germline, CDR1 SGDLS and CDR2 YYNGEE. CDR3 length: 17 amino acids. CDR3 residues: CASSVRRDRANTGELFF. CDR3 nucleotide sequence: TGTGCCAGCAGCGTACGCCGGGACAGGGCGAACACCGGGGAGCTGTTTTTT. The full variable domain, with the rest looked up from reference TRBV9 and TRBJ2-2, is DSGVTQTPKHLITATGQRVTLRCSPRSGDLSVYWYQQSLDQGLQFLIQYYNGEERAKGNILERFSAQQFPDLHSELNLSSLELGDSALYFCASSVRRDRANTGELFFGEGSRLTVL.

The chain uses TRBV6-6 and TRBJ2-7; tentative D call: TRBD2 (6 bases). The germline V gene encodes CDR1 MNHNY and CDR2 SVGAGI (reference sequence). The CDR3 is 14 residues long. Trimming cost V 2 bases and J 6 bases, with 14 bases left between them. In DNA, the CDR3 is TGTGCCAGCAGTTACCAACGGGACTTTCCCGAGCAGTACTTC. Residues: CASSYQRDFPEQYF.

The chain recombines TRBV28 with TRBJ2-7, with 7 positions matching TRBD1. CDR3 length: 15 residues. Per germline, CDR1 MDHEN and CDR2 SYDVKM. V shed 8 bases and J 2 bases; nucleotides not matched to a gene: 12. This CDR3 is CASEVPGTVTYEQYF. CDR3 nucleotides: TGTGCCAGCGAGGTTCCCGGGACAGTCACCTACGAGCAGTACTTC.

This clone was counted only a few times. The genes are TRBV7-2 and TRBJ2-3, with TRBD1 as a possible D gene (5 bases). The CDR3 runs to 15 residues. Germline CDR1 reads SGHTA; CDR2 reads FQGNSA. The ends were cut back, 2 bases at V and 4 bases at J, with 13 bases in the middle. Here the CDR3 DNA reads TGTGCCAGCAGCTTACAGGGAATGTCGGCAGATACGCAGTATTTT. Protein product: CASSLQGMSADTQYF.